This paragraph reports one TCR beta chain. The CDR3 runs to 13 residues. Looked up from germline, CDR1 is ENHRY and CDR2 is SYGVKD. Unmatched junction bases numbered 4, after V lost 7 bases and J lost 3 bases. Sequencing used immunoSEQ multiplex PCR; TCRdb keeps in-frame clones, though not all of them. The sample contains around 60,000 clones, approximately 85% of which appear only once. This entry is derived from a study of T cell changes during pregnancy in multiple sclerosis. This sample comprised peripheral blood, obtained in the first trimester of pregnancy. The origin of this receptor is a female donor with multiple sclerosis, enrolled in a pregnancy study. The V and J genes are TRBV10-3 and TRBJ1-2, with 8 bases fitting TRBD1. The CDR3 region has the DNA TGTGCCATCAAGGCGGGACAGGACTATGGCTACACCTTC. Amino acid sequence: CAIKAGQDYGYTF.